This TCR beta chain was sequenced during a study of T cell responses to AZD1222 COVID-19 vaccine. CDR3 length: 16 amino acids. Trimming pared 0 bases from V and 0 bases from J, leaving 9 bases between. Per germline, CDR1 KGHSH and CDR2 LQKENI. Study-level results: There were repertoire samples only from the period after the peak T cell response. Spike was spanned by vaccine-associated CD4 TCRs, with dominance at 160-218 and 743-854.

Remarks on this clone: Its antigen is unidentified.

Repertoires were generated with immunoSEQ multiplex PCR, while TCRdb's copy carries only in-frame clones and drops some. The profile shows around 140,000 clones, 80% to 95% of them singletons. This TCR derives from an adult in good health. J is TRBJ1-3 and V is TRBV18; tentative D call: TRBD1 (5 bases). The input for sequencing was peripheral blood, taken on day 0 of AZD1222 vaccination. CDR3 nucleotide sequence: TGTGCCAGCTCACCACCGATCACAGGCTCTGGAAACACCATATATTTT. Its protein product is CASSPPITGSGNTIYF.